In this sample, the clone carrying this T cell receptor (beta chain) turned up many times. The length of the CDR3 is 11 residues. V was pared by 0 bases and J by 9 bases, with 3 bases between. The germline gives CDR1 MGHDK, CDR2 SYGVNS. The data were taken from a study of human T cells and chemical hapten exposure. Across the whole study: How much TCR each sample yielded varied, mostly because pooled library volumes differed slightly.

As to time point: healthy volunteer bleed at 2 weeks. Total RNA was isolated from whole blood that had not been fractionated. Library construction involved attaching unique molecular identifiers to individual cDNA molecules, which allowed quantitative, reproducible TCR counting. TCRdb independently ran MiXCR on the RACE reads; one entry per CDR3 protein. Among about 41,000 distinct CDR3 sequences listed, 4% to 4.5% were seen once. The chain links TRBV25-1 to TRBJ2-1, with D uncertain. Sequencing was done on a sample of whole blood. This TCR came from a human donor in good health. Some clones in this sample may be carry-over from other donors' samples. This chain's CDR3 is CASSEYREQFF. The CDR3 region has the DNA TGTGCCAGCAGTGAATATCGTGAGCAGTTCTTC. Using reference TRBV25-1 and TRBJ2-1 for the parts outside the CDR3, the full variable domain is EADIYQTPRYLVIGTGKKITLECSQTMGHDKMYWYQQDPGMELHLIHYSYGVNSTEKGDLSSESTVSRIRTEHFPLTLESARPSHTSQYLCASSEYREQFFGPGTRLTVL.